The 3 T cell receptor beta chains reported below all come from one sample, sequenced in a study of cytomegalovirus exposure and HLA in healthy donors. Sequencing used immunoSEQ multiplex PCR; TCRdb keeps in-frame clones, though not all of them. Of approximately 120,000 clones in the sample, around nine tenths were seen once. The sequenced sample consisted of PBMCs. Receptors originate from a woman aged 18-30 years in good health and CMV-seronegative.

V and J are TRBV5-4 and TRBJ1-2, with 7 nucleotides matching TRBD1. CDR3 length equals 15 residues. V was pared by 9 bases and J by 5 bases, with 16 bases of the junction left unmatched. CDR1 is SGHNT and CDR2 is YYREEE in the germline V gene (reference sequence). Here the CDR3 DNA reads TGTGCCATGAACCTGGCGGGACAGAAAAAATATGGCTACACCTTC. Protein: CAMNLAGQKKYGYTF.

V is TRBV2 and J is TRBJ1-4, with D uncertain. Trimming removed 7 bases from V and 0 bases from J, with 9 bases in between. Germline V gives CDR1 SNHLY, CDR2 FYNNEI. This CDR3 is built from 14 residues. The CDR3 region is CASTALATNEKLFF. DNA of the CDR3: TGTGCCAGCACCGCACTCGCAACTAATGAAAAACTGTTTTTT.

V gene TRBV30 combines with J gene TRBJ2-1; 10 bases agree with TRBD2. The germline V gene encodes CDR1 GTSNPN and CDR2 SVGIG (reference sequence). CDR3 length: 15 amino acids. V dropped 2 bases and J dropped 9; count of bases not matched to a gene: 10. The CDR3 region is CAWSRASGGLREQFF. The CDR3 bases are TGTGCCTGGAGTAGGGCTAGCGGGGGCTTACGTGAGCAGTTCTTC.